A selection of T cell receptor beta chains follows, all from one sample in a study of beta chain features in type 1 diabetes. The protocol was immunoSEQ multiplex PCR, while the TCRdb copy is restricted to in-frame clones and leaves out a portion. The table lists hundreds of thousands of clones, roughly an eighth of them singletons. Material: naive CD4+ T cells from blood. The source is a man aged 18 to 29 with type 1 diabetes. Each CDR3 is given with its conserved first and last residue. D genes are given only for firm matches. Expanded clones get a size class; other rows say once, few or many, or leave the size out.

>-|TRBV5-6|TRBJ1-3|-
TGTGCCAGCAGCTTGGGCGGGTCTGGAAACACCATATATTTT
CASSLGGSGNTIYF
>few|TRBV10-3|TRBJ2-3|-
TGTGCCACCCGCTGGACAGACACTAGCACAGATACGCAGTATTTT
CATRWTDTSTDTQYF
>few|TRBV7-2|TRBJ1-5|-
TGTGCCAGCAGCCCTGCCGGTGGGGTCAATCAGCCCCAGCATTTT
CASSPAGGVNQPQHF
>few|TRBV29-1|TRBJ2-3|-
TGCAGCGTTGAAGCCGGGTTCACTAGCACAGATACGCAGTATTTT
CSVEAGFTSTDTQYF
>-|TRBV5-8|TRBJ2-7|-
TGTGCCAGCAGCTTTTTGACAGCCTTATACGAGCAGTACTTC
CASSFLTALYEQYF
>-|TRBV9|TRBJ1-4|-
TGTGCCAGCAGCGTAGGAGGGCAGGTGGTGGGTAATGAAAAACTGTTTTTT
CASSVGGQVVGNEKLFF
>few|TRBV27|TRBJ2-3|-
TGTGCCAGCAGTTTATTCGGCATAGGGGGCACAGATACGCAGTATTTT
CASSLFGIGGTDTQYF
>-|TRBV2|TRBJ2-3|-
TGTGCCAGCAGTGAGGGCCCCATTGGTGGTACGCAGTATTTT
CASSEGPIGGTQYF
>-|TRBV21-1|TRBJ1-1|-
TGTGCCCGTTCGGGACCCCTGAACACTGAAGCTTTCTTT
CARSGPLNTEAFF
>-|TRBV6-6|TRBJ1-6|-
TGTGCCAGCAGTTACTCTGGGGGGGACACCTATTCACCCCTCCACTTT
CASSYSGGDTYSPLHF
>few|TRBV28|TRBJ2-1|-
TGTGCCAGCAGTTCCCCCCCCAATGAGCAGTTCTTC
CASSSPPNEQFF
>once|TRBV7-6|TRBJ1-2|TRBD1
TGTGCCAGCAGCCTCGGACAGGACTATGGCTACACCTTC
CASSLGQDYGYTF
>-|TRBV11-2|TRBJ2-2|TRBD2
TGTGCCAGCAGTCTAATAGCGGGGTCGGACGGGGAGCTGTTTTTT
CASSLIAGSDGELFF
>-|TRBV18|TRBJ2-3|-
TGTGCCAGCTCACCACGAGGGGGGGGCACAGATACGCAGTATTTT
CASSPRGGGTDTQYF
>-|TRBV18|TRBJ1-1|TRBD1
TGTGCCAGCTCACCGGACAGGCCTGAAGCTTTCTTT
CASSPDRPEAFF
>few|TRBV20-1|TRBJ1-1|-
TGCAGGCCCGACAGTGAAGCTTTCTTT
CRPDSEAFF
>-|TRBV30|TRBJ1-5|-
TGTGCCTGGAGCCAGGCGGGTAGCAATCAGCCCCAGCATTTT
CAWSQAGSNQPQHF
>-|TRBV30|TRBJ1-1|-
TGTGCCTGGAGACCCAGGATTATGAACACTGAAGCTTTCTTT
CAWRPRIMNTEAFF
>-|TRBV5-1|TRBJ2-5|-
TGCGCCAGCAGCTTAGGGTTTACGCAAGAGACCCAGTACTTC
CASSLGFTQETQYF
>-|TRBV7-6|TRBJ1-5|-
TGTGCCAGCAGCCCGGACAGTAGCAATCAGCCCCAGCATTTT
CASSPDSSNQPQHF
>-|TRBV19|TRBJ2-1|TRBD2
TGTGCCAGTAGAGCAAATGGGGGACTAGTCCCCTACAATGAGCAGTTCTTC
CASRANGGLVPYNEQFF
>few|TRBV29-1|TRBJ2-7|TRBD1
TGCAGCGTGGGACAGGGATCCTACGAGCAGTACTTC
CSVGQGSYEQYF
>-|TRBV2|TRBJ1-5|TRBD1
TGTGCCAGCAGTGATCTCGGGACAGGGAGCAATCAGCCCCAGCATTTT
CASSDLGTGSNQPQHF
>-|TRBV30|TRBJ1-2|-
TGTGCCTGGAGTGGTCGAGGCCTGATGGTATATGGCTACACCTTC
CAWSGRGLMVYGYTF
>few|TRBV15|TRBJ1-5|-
TGTGCCACCAGCAGATCCTCCCTCTTTGGGGTAGGCAATCAGCCCCAGCATTTT
CATSRSSLFGVGNQPQHF
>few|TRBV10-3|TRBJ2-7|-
TGTGCCATCAGTGAGGAGGTCAACTACGAGCAGTACTTC
CAISEEVNYEQYF
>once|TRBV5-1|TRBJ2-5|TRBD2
TGCGCCAGCAGACCCAACCCTAGCGGGGGGATGGAGACCCAGTACTTC
CASRPNPSGGMETQYF
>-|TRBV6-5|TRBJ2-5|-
TGTGCCAGCAGTTCTCCGGGGCAGGAAGAGACCCAGTACTTC
CASSSPGQEETQYF
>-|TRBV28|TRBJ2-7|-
TGTGCCAGCAGTCCACGACAGAATTCCTACGAGCAGTACTTC
CASSPRQNSYEQYF
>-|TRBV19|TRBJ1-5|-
TGTGCCAGTAGTAAGCAGGGCGGCAATCAGCCCCAGCATTTT
CASSKQGGNQPQHF
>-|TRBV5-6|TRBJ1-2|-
TGTGCCAGCAGCTTCGGCGCTGTCTATGGCTACACCTTC
CASSFGAVYGYTF
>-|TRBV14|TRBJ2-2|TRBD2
TGTGCCAGCAGCCGGGGACTAGATGCCGGGGAGCTGTTTTTT
CASSRGLDAGELFF
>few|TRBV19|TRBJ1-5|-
TGTGCCAGTAGTCTACAGGGCCATCAGCCCCAGCATTTT
CASSLQGHQPQHF
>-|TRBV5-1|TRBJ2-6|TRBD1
TGCGCCAGCAGCCTTTTTTCACCCCGGGACAGGGGTCCCGGGGCCAACGTCCTGACTTTC
CASSLFSPRDRGPGANVLTF
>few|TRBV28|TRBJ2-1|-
TGTGCCAGCAGCCCCTCGGGACGGCCTTACAATGAGCAGTTCTTC
CASSPSGRPYNEQFF
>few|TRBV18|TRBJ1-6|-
TGTGCCAGCTCACCCGCGGAGGGAAATTCACCCCTCCACTTT
CASSPAEGNSPLHF
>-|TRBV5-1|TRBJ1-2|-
TGCGCCAGCAGCCTCGGACAGTCAGCTAACTATGGCTACACCTTC
CASSLGQSANYGYTF
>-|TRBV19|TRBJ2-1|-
TGTGCCAGTAGTATCGAGAGGGGCCAGAGAAATGAGCAGTTCTTC
CASSIERGQRNEQFF
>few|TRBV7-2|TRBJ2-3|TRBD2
TGTGCCAGCAGCTTAAAACGCGGGGGGGCCGCAGATACGCAGTATTTT
CASSLKRGGAADTQYF
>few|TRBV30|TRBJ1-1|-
TGTGCCCGGCTTGGAGGGCCGAACACTGAAGCTTTCTTT
CARLGGPNTEAFF
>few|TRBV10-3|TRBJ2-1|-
TGTGCCATCGACGGTGGATCCGTTTTGGGATCGCAGTTCTTC
CAIDGGSVLGSQFF
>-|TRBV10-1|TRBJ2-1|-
TGCGCCAGCAGTGAGTCTCAGGGTTTCTACAATGAGCAGTTCTTC
CASSESQGFYNEQFF
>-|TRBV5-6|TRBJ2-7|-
TGTGCCAGCAGCTACCGGACCTCGGGGGAGCAGTACTTC
CASSYRTSGEQYF
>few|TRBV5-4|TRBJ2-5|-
TGTGCCAGCAGCTTACCACAGGGCGGGGGAGAGACCCAGTACTTC
CASSLPQGGGETQYF
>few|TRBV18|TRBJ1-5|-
TGTGCCAGCTCACCGACACAGGATCAGCCCCAGCATTTT
CASSPTQDQPQHF
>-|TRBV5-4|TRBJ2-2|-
TGTGCCAGCAGCCCCGGGGGACAGCCGAACACCGGGGAGCTGTTTTTT
CASSPGGQPNTGELFF
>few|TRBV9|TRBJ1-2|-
TGTGCCAGCAGCGCGCCTGGAGGGAGGGGCTATGGCTACACCTTC
CASSAPGGRGYGYTF
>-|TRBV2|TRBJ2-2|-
TGTGCCAGCATCGAAACAATAGGCGGGGAGCTGTTTTTT
CASIETIGGELFF
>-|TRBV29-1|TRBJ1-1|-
TGCAGCGTTACTCCGGGTGCAAACACTGAAGCTTTCTTT
CSVTPGANTEAFF
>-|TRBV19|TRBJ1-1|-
TGTGCCAGTAGTTTCAGCGGACAATGGGTCACTGAAGCTTTCTTT
CASSFSGQWVTEAFF
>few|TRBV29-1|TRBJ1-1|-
TGCAGCGTTGACGGGGGGAACACTGAAGCTTTCTTT
CSVDGGNTEAFF
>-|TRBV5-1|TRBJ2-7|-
TGCGCCAGCAGAAGGACGGGGAACTACGAGCAGTACTTC
CASRRTGNYEQYF
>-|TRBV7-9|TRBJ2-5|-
TGTGCCAGCAGTCCAAGGGCGGGGTCTGCCGGTGAGACCCAGTACTTC
CASSPRAGSAGETQYF
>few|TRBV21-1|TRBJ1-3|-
TGTGCCAGCAGCACTGTTCCGGACAGGGCAGGAAACACCATATATTTT
CASSTVPDRAGNTIYF